The subject of this entry is one T cell receptor beta chain. The antigen remains undetermined. This sample is part of a study of graft-versus-host responses after intestinal transplantation. Study context: All of the recipients had induction that used anti-thymocyte globulin, then tacrolimus and steroids for around 3 years.

Profiling relied on immunoSEQ multiplex PCR, and the TCRdb table lists in-frame clones only, not all of them. The sample includes roughly 120,000 clones, roughly 93% seen only once; the top ten take roughly 0.5%. Study-level results: Investigators detected GvH clones in recipient marrow, with some emerging earlier in ileum or blood. Across patients carrying graft-donor T cell macrochimerism, allografts held high graft-versus-host to host-versus-graft clonal ratios. After transplant, early declines in HvG clones were associated with peak levels of circulating GvH clones.

CDR1 is MGHRA and CDR2 is YSYEKL in the germline V gene. The J segment lost 0 bases and the V segment lost 8 bases, leaving 7 bases of the junction unmatched. The CDR3 is 15 residues long. Sequences were derived from unstimulated CD8+ T cells sorted from spleen or lymph node cells, sampled before intestinal transplant. This TCR came from a human donor who received an intestinal transplant. The chain joins TRBV4-1 to TRBJ2-3; TRBD2 agrees at 8 bases. Here the CDR3 DNA reads TGCGCCAGCCGCCGGGAGGGTGTGAGCACAGATACGCAGTATTTT. Protein product: CASRREGVSTDTQYF.